Detailed here is one TCR beta chain. These data belong to a study of shared clonotypes between healthy human individuals. Samples underwent the assay at deep level. Assay used: immunoSEQ multiplex PCR; TCRdb lists only in-frame clones, some missing. The sample has some 1,100,000 clones; more than 75% are singletons. V dropped 1 base and J dropped 2; count of bases not matched to a gene: 5. The CDR3 is made up of 15 amino acids. CDR1 and CDR2 from the germline V gene are LNHDA and SQIVND (reference sequence). The sequence came from a man aged 18 to 30 in good health. Some clones in this sample may be carry-over from other donors' samples. The specimen was memory CD4+ T cells from PBMCs. The sample's subset: CD45RA-negative fraction. The V and J genes are TRBV19 and TRBJ2-7; 7 bases line up with TRBD2. The CDR3 loop reads CASSIGGLWTYEQYF. CDR3 DNA sequence: TGTGCCAGTAGTATAGGGGGACTATGGACCTACGAGCAGTACTTC.